This TCR beta chain derives from a study of OX40 agonist ivuxolimab in advanced cancers. Concerning this clone itself: Antigen unknown.

General observations from the study: At 0.1 to 3.0 mg/kg and by week 6, clonal expansion occurred in CD4+ and CD8+ blood T cells. There were also nonresponders showing low normalized T-cell clonal expansion.

Assay: immunoSEQ multiplex PCR; the TCRdb copy retains only in-frame clones and omits some. The sample consists of around 62,000 clones, 70% to 90% of them appearing once. This CDR3 region has 14 residues. Unmatched junction bases numbered 9, after V lost 1 base and J lost 11 bases. In germline, CDR1 is SEHNR, CDR2 FQNEAQ (reference sequence). The receptor was derived from an adult with an advanced solid tumor such as melanoma, head and neck, liver or kidney cancer. The sequenced sample was CD4+ or CD8+ T cells sorted from blood, obtained in a trial of the OX40 agonist ivuxolimab. The gene calls are TRBV7-9 and TRBJ1-1, with 8 bases fitting TRBD1. Here the CDR3 DNA reads TGTGCCAGCAGCTTAGGGGTACGGACAGGGCTGGCTTTCTTT. It is translated as CASSLGVRTGLAFF.